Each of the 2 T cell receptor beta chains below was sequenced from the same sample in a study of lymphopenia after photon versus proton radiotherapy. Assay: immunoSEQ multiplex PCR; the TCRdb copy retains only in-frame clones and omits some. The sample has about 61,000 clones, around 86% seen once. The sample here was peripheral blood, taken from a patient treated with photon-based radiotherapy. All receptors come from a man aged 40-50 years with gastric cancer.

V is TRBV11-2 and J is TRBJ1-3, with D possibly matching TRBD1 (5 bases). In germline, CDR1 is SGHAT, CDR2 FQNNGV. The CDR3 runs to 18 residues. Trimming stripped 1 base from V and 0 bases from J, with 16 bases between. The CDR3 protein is CASSLVWAGRTSGNTIYF. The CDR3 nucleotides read TGTGCCAGCAGCTTAGTGTGGGCAGGGAGAACCTCTGGAAACACCATATATTTT.

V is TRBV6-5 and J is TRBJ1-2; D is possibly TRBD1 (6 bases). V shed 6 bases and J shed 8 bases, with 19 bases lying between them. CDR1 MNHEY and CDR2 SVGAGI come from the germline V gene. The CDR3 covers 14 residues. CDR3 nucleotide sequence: TGTGCCAGCAGAGAAGGGGGGGGACTCTTGGGCTACACCTTC. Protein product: CASREGGGLLGYTF.